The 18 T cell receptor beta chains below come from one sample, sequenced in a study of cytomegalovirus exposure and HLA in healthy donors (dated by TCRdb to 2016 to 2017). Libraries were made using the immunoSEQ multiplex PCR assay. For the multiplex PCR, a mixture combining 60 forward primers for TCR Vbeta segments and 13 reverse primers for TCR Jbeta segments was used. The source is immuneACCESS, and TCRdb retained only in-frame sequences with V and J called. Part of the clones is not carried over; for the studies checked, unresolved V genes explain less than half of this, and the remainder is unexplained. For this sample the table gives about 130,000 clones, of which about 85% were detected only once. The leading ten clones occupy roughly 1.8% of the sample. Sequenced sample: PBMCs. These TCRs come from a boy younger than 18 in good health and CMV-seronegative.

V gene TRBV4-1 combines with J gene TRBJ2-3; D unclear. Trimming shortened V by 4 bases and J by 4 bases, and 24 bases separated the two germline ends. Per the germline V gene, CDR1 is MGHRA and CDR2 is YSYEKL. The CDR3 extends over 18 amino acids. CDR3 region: CASSPSAPQVGFADTQYF. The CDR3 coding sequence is TGCGCCAGCAGCCCATCCGCCCCGCAGGTCGGTTTCGCAGATACGCAGTATTTT.

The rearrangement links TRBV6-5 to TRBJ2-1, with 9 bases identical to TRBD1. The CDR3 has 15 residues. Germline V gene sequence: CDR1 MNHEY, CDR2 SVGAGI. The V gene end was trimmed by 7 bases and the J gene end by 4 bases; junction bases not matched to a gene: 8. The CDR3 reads CASISAGQGYNEQFF. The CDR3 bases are TGTGCCAGCATATCCGCGGGACAGGGTTACAATGAGCAGTTCTTC.

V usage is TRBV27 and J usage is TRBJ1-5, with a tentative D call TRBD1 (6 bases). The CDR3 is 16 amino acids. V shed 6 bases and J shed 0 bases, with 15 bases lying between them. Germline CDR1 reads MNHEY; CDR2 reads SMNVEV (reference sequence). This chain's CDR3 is CASRALDSYSNQPQHF. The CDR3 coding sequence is TGTGCCAGCAGGGCCCTGGACAGTTATAGCAATCAGCCCCAGCATTTT.

The CDR3 DNA is TGTGCCAGCAGCCCACAAGCGGGGGGGCTTGAGACCCAGTACTTC. It codes for CASSPQAGGLETQYF. This chain connects TRBV9 to TRBJ2-5, with TRBD2 matching 10 bases. The CDR3 has 15 amino acids. Unmatched junction bases numbered 8, after V lost 4 bases and J lost 5 bases. Germline V gene sequence: CDR1 SGDLS, CDR2 YYNGEE.

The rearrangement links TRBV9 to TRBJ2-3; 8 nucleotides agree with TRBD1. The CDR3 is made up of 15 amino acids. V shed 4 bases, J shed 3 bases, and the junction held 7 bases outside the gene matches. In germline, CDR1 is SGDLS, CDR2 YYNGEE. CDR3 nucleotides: TGTGCCAGCAGCCCCCCAGGGGGCGCGACAGATACGCAGTATTTT. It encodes CASSPPGGATDTQYF.

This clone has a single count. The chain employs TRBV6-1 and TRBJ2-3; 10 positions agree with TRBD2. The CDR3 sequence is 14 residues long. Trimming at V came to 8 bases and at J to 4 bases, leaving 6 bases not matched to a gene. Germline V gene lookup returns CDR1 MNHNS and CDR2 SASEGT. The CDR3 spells CASLKRGGPDTQYF. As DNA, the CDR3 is TGTGCCAGCCTTAAGCGGGGGGGCCCAGATACGCAGTATTTT.

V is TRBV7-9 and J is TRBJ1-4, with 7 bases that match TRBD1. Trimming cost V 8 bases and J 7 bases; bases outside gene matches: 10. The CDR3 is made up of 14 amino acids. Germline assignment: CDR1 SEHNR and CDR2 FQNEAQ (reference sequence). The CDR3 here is CASATGTAGEKLFF. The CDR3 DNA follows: TGTGCCAGCGCAACCGGGACAGCTGGTGAAAAACTGTTTTTT. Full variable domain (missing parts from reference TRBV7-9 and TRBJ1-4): DTGVSQNPRHKITKRGQNVTFRCDPISEHNRLYWYRQTLGQGPEFLTYFQNEAQLEKSRLLSDRFSAERPKGSFSTLEIQRTEQGDSAMYLCASATGTAGEKLFFGSGTQLSVL.

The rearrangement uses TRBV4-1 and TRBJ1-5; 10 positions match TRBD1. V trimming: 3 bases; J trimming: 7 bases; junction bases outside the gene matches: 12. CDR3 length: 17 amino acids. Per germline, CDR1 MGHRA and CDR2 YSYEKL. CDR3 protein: CASSQDRDRGNWQPQHF. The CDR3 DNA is TGCGCCAGCAGCCAGGACCGGGACAGGGGTAATTGGCAGCCCCAGCATTTT.

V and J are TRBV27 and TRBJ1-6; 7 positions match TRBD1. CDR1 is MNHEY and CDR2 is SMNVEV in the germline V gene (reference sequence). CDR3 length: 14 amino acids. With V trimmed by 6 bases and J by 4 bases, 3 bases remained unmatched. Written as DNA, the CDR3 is TGTGCCAGCAGCTTGGGACAGTATAATTCACCCCTCCACTTT. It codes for CASSLGQYNSPLHF.

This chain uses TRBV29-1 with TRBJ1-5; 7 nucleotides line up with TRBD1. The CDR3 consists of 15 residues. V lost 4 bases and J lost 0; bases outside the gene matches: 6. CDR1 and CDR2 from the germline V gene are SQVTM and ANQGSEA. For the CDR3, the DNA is TGCAGCGTTGGGATGGGACAGCATAGCAATCAGCCCCAGCATTTT. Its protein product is CSVGMGQHSNQPQHF.

In DNA, the CDR3 is TGTGCCAGCATCGACACCTTTAACTATGGCTACACCTTC. Its protein is CASIDTFNYGYTF. The J gene is TRBJ1-2, the V gene TRBV6-5, with D uncertain. The germline V and J ends were trimmed by 7 bases and 1 base, with 10 bases remaining between them. This CDR3 region has 13 residues. Germline V CDR1 and CDR2: MNHEY, SVGAGI.

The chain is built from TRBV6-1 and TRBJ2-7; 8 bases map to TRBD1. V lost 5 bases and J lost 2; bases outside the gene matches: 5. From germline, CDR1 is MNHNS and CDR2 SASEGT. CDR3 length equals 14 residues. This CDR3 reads CASSRAGGPYEQYF. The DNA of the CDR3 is TGTGCCAGCAGTAGGGCAGGGGGCCCCTACGAGCAGTACTTC.

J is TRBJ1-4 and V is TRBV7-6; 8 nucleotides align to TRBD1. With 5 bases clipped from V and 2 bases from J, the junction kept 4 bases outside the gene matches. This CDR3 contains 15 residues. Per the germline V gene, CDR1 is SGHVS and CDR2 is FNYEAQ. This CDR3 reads CASSPRQGTNEKLFF. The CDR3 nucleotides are TGTGCCAGCAGCCCGCGACAGGGGACTAATGAAAAACTGTTTTTT.

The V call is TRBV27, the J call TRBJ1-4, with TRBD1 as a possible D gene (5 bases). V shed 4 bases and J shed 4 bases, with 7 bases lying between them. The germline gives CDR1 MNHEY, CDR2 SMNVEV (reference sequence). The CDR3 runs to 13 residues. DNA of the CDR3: TGTGCCAGCAGTTCCAGGGTTAATGAAAAACTGTTTTTT. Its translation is CASSSRVNEKLFF.

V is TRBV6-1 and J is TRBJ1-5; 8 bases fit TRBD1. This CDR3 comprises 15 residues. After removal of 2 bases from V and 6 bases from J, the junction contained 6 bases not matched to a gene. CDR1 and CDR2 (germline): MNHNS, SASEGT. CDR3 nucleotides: TGTGCCAGCAGTGAACCGGACAGGGCGACTCAGCCCCAGCATTTT. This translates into CASSEPDRATQPQHF.

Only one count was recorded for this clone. The CDR3 reads CASSLLGTSGPYEQYF. CDR3 sequence (DNA): TGTGCCAGCAGCTTACTAGGGACTAGCGGCCCCTACGAGCAGTACTTC. This chain uses TRBV5-8 with TRBJ2-7, with 11 bases fitting TRBD2. Germline V gene data show CDR1 as SGHTS and CDR2 as YDEGEE. Unmatched junction bases numbered 6, after V lost 2 bases and J lost 2 bases. The CDR3 sequence is 16 residues long.

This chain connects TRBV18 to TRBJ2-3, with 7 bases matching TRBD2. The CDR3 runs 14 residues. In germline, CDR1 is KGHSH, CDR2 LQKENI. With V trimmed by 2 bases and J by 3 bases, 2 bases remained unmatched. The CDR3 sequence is CASSPMGGTDTQYF. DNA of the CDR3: TGTGCCAGCTCACCAATGGGGGGGACAGATACGCAGTATTTT.

The CDR3 DNA follows: TGCAGCGTTGTGGGCTCTACCTACAATGAGCAGTTCTTC. Its protein product is CSVVGSTYNEQFF. This sequence joins TRBV29-1 and TRBJ2-1, with D uncertain. The CDR3 loop spans 13 amino acids. Trimming left V 4 bases short and J 2 bases short, with 9 bases between. Germline V lookup: CDR1 SQVTM, CDR2 ANQGSEA.